This entry lists 15 T cell receptor beta chains sequenced from one sample in a study of radiotherapy plus CTLA-4 blockade in lung cancer. Assay: immunoSEQ multiplex PCR; the TCRdb copy retains only in-frame clones and omits some. The data show more than 40,000 clones, around 70% seen once. The material sequenced was peripheral blood, taken from a patient treated with radiotherapy plus ipilimumab. These TCRs come from a human donor with non-small cell lung cancer who had a partial response to radiotherapy plus ipilimumab.

J is TRBJ1-5 and V is TRBV29-1; possibly TRBD1 for D (6 bases). CDR3 size: 12 residues. Germline CDR1 and CDR2: SQVTM and ANQGSEA. The CDR3 sequence is CSYRVDNQPQHF. The CDR3 DNA reads as TGCAGTTACAGGGTGGACAATCAGCCCCAGCATTTT.

This clone occurred a few times. The chain uses TRBV5-1 and TRBJ2-7; a weak D match, TRBD1 (6 bases). Trimming took off 4 bases at V and 5 bases at J, with 10 bases between the two ends. The CDR3 runs 12 residues. In germline, CDR1 is SGHRS, CDR2 YFSETQ. As DNA, the CDR3 is TGCGCCAGCAGCGCGACAGGAAACGAGCAGTACTTC. This codes for CASSATGNEQYF.

The chain has TRBV18 and TRBJ2-3; 9 bases fit TRBD1. The CDR3 extends over 17 amino acids. Looked up from germline, CDR1 is KGHSH and CDR2 is LQKENI. After removal of 6 bases from V and 3 bases from J, the junction contained 13 bases not matched to a gene. The CDR3: CASSRRDRASWTDTQYF. The CDR3 DNA follows: TGTGCCAGCTCCCGCCGGGACAGGGCGTCCTGGACAGATACGCAGTATTTT.

This chain uses TRBV5-8 with TRBJ2-5, with D perhaps TRBD1 (5 bases). The CDR3 runs to 15 residues. V was clipped by 0 bases and J by 4 bases, with 13 bases between them. CDR1 is SGHTS and CDR2 is YDEGEE in the germline V gene. CDR3 sequence reads: CASSLAASRVETQYF. The DNA of the CDR3 is TGTGCCAGCAGCTTGGCAGCCTCCAGGGTAGAGACCCAGTACTTC.

This clone was picked up a small number of times. V is TRBV9 and J is TRBJ1-4; no reliable D call. The CDR3 has 15 residues. CDR1 is SGDLS and CDR2 is YYNGEE in the germline V gene. V lost 4 bases and J lost 6, with 16 bases in between. DNA for the CDR3: TGTGCCAGCAGCCCTAGCTCAAATAGATATGAAAAACTGTTTTTT. It encodes CASSPSSNRYEKLFF.

This clone was observed once. This chain links TRBV18 with TRBJ1-6; no clear D. The CDR3 covers 14 residues. The V end lost 3 bases, the J end lost 8 bases, and 11 bases lay between the germline ends. Germline CDR1 reads KGHSH; CDR2 reads LQKENI. CDR3 region: CASSPRRVDSPLHF. The CDR3 DNA follows: TGTGCCAGCTCACCTCGTCGCGTTGATTCACCCCTCCACTTT. Drawing the rest from reference TRBV18 and TRBJ1-6, the complete variable domain is NAGVMQNPRHLVRRRGQEARLRCSPMKGHSHVYWYRQLPEEGLKFMVYLQKENIIDESGMPKERFSAEFPKEGPSILRIQQVVRGDSAAYFCASSPRRVDSPLHFGNGTRLTVT.

The genes are TRBV18 and TRBJ2-3, with a weak D call TRBD2 (5 bases). Germline V gives CDR1 KGHSH, CDR2 LQKENI. The CDR3 runs to 14 residues. V lost 1 base, J lost 3 bases, and 8 bases lay in between. The CDR3: CASSPRTGTDTQYF. The CDR3 DNA is TGTGCCAGCTCACCACGAACGGGGACAGATACGCAGTATTTT.

This chain connects TRBV11-2 to TRBJ2-7, with TRBD2 identical over 14 bases. The germline V gene has CDR1 SGHAT and CDR2 FQNNGV. Trimming took 4 bases from V and 6 from J; bases not matched to a gene: 2. This CDR3 region has 14 residues. CDR3 loop: CASSSGLAGVEQYF. The CDR3 DNA sequence: TGTGCCAGCAGCTCGGGACTAGCGGGAGTCGAGCAGTACTTC.

The DNA for the CDR3 is TGTGCCAGCAGCCACCGGGACGGGGGGACAGATACGCAGTATTTT. It codes for CASSHRDGGTDTQYF. V is TRBV7-2 and J is TRBJ2-3, with 7 bases identical to TRBD2. CDR3 length equals 15 residues. CDR1 is SGHTA and CDR2 is FQGNSA in the germline V gene. V dropped 5 bases and J dropped 3; count of bases not matched to a gene: 8.

The chain couples TRBV4-1 to TRBJ2-1, with 7 positions matching TRBD2. Germline CDR1 is MGHRA and CDR2 is YSYEKL. J lost 5 bases, V lost 0 bases, and 7 bases had no gene match. The CDR3 covers 16 residues. As DNA, the CDR3 is TGCGCCAGCAGCCAAGATCTTATGGCGGGAGACAATGAGCAGTTCTTC. Its translation: CASSQDLMAGDNEQFF.

This sequence joins TRBV5-1 and TRBJ1-6; D gene uncertain. Looked up from germline, CDR1 is SGHRS and CDR2 is YFSETQ. The CDR3 runs 14 residues. V was clipped by 4 bases and J by 7 bases, with 12 bases between them. The CDR3 DNA reads as TGCGCCAGCAGCGTTGCAACAGTCAATTCACCCCTCCACTTT. Translating gives CASSVATVNSPLHF. The whole variable domain, filled in from reference TRBV5-1 and TRBJ1-6, reads KAGVTQTPRYLIKTRGQQVTLSCSPISGHRSVSWYQQTPGQGLQFLFEYFSETQRNKGNFPGRFSGRQFSNSRSEMNVSTLELGDSALYLCASSVATVNSPLHFGNGTRLTVT.

The V call is TRBV29-1, the J call TRBJ2-6; 9 bases map to TRBD1. This CDR3 comprises 19 residues. The germline gives CDR1 SQVTM, CDR2 ANQGSEA. V trimming: 4 bases; J trimming: 2 bases; junction bases outside the gene matches: 15. The CDR3 reads CSVGPGQGVSMTGANVLTF. Here the CDR3 DNA reads TGCAGCGTTGGGCCGGGACAGGGCGTCTCTATGACTGGGGCCAACGTCCTGACTTTC.

The chain employs TRBV19 and TRBJ2-7, with no clear D. Germline V CDR1 and CDR2: LNHDA, SQIVND (reference sequence). The CDR3 contains 13 residues. V was clipped by 1 base and J by 6 bases, with 10 bases between them. The CDR3 here is CASSIGGPVEQYF. In DNA form, the CDR3 reads TGTGCCAGTAGTATAGGAGGTCCAGTCGAGCAGTACTTC.

This clone came up a few times. This chain joins TRBV10-1 and TRBJ2-7; tentatively, D is TRBD2 (6 bases). Germline V gives CDR1 WNHNN, CDR2 SYGVQD (reference sequence). This CDR3 comprises 12 residues. V lost 2 bases and J lost 4, with 6 bases in between. The CDR3: CASSEGGYEQYF. The CDR3 region has the DNA TGCGCCAGCAGTGAGGGGGGGTACGAGCAGTACTTC.

V is TRBV5-1 and J is TRBJ2-1, with 8 bases matching TRBD2. V shed 4 bases and J 0 bases; nucleotides not matched to a gene: 6. The V gene's germline CDR1 is SGHRS and CDR2 YFSETQ. The CDR3 length is 16 residues. The CDR3: CASSSVAGSSYNEQFF. DNA of the CDR3: TGCGCCAGCAGCAGTGTAGCGGGGAGCTCCTACAATGAGCAGTTCTTC.